Presented here are 31 T cell receptor beta chains from one specimen sequenced in a study of T cells of healthy individuals. TCRdb analysed the 5' RACE reads with MiXCR anew, one entry per CDR3 protein. Here the sample spans fewer than 75,000 distinct CDR3 sequences, 15% to 20% being singletons. These receptors were taken from a human donor in good health.

The sample holds a few counts of this clonotype. This sequence joins TRBV7-8 and TRBJ2-2; 7 positions match TRBD2. Looked up from germline, CDR1 is SGHVS and CDR2 is FQNEAQ. CDR3 length: 15 residues. The J segment lost 7 bases and the V segment lost 8 bases, leaving 13 bases of the junction unmatched. The CDR3 region is CASPIYGEGIGELFF. The CDR3, as DNA: TGTGCCAGCCCCATTTACGGGGAGGGAATCGGGGAGCTGTTTTTT.

The chain employs TRBV2 and TRBJ2-7; 12 bases map to TRBD2. The junction had 13 bases not matched to a gene; V was cut back by 6 bases and J by 10 bases. CDR3 length: 15 amino acids. Germline V gene sequence: CDR1 SNHLY, CDR2 FYNNEI. CDR3 DNA: TGTGCCAGCAGAGCAACGGGACTAGCGGGTGAGGAACAGTACTTC. The encoded protein is CASRATGLAGEEQYF.

The chain joins TRBV11-2 to TRBJ2-5, with 10 nucleotides matching TRBD2. The CDR3 is 14 amino acids. After removal of 4 bases from V and 5 bases from J, the junction contained 4 bases not matched to a gene. The germline V gene has CDR1 SGHAT and CDR2 FQNNGV. This CDR3 reads CASSWGTSVETQYF. The DNA for the CDR3 is TGTGCCAGCAGCTGGGGGACTAGCGTCGAGACCCAGTACTTC.

This clonotype showed up just a few times. The genes are TRBV4-1 and TRBJ1-6; D is unclear. The germline V gene encodes CDR1 MGHRA and CDR2 YSYEKL. The CDR3 has 16 amino acids. Trimming pared 1 base from V and 7 bases from J, leaving 14 bases between. CDR3 amino acids: CASSQGRGRTNSPLHF. CDR3 nucleotides: TGCGCCAGCAGCCAAGGCCGAGGCAGGACGAATTCACCCCTCCACTTT.

At least ten counts were recorded for this clonotype. V gene TRBV4-1 combines with J gene TRBJ2-7; 7 nucleotides align to TRBD1. Germline CDR1 MGHRA, CDR2 YSYEKL. The CDR3 sequence is 17 residues long. V shed 1 base and J 0 bases; nucleotides not matched to a gene: 9. Here the CDR3 DNA reads TGCGCCAGCAGCCAAGTCTGGACAGGCCTGAGCTCCTACGAGCAGTACTTC. Its translation is CASSQVWTGLSSYEQYF.

This clonotype was counted at least ten times. V gene TRBV11-2 combines with J gene TRBJ2-3; D possibly corresponds to TRBD1 (6 bases). V lost 5 bases and J lost 5, with 20 bases in between. Germline CDR1 and CDR2: SGHAT and FQNNGV. CDR3 size: 16 residues. CDR3 nucleotides: TGTGCCAGCAGCACCCCCCAAAACAGGGCTGTAGATACGCAGTATTTT. It specifies CASSTPQNRAVDTQYF.

The CDR3 DNA reads TGTGCCAGCAGTTACCTAGCCAGGGCGGTTGATGAGCAGTTCTTC. This encodes CASSYLARAVDEQFF. V gene TRBV6-2 or TRBV6-3 combines with J gene TRBJ2-1; the D gene could be TRBD1 or TRBD2 (5 bases each). CDR3 length: 15 amino acids. V lost 2 bases and J 8 bases, leaving 16 bases between the germline ends. Per the germline V gene, CDR1 is MNHEY and CDR2 is SVGEGT.

The V call is TRBV2, the J call TRBJ2-2; TRBD1 aligns across 7 bases. Germline V gene sequence: CDR1 SNHLY, CDR2 FYNNEI. Unmatched junction bases numbered 3, after V lost 5 bases and J lost 0 bases. The CDR3 loop spans 15 amino acids. This chain's CDR3 is CASSTGTANTGELFF. The CDR3 coding sequence is TGTGCCAGCAGTACCGGGACAGCGAACACCGGGGAGCTGTTTTTT.

The rearrangement links TRBV4-1 to TRBJ2-3; 13 nucleotides agree with TRBD2. V lost 4 bases, J lost 0 bases, and 4 bases stayed unmatched. This CDR3 comprises 17 residues. The V gene's germline CDR1 is MGHRA and CDR2 YSYEKL. The CDR3 sequence: CASSRRTSGGSTDTQYF. The DNA for the CDR3 is TGCGCCAGCAGCCGCCGGACTAGCGGGGGAAGCACAGATACGCAGTATTTT.

This clonotype was seen a few times. The V and J genes are TRBV28 and TRBJ2-1, with a tentative D call TRBD2 (6 bases). CDR1 and CDR2 from the germline V gene are MDHEN and SYDVKM. Trimming took 6 bases from V and 7 from J, leaving 19 bases between them. The CDR3 runs to 15 residues. This CDR3 reads CASSPAGFPRNEQFF. DNA for the CDR3: TGTGCCAGCAGCCCGGCGGGATTCCCTAGGAATGAGCAGTTCTTC.

This clonotype turned up a few times. The chain employs TRBV7-2 and TRBJ1-5; 7 bases agree with TRBD1. J gave up 7 bases and V 5 bases, and 5 bases lay outside the gene matches. CDR1 and CDR2 (germline): SGHTA, FQGNSA. The length of the CDR3 is 13 residues. This CDR3 is CASSQQGLQPQHF. Here the CDR3 DNA reads TGTGCCAGCAGCCAACAGGGGTTACAGCCCCAGCATTTT. The entire variable domain, with the rest obtained from reference TRBV7-2 and TRBJ1-5, is as follows: GAGVSQSPSNKVTEKGKDVELRCDPISGHTALYWYRQSLGQGLEFLIYFQGNSAPDKSGLPSDRFSAERTGGSVSTLTIQRTQQEDSAVYLCASSQQGLQPQHFGDGTRLSIL.

This clonotype was counted at least ten times. J is TRBJ2-6 and V is TRBV29-1, with TRBD1 matching 7 bases. This CDR3 is built from 14 residues. The ends lost 5 bases at V and 2 bases at J; junction bases unmatched: 3. Germline values: CDR1 SQVTM, CDR2 ANQGSEA. CDR3 sequence reads: CSVRQGTGANVLTF. The CDR3 nucleotides read TGCAGCGTTAGACAGGGAACTGGGGCCAACGTCCTGACTTTC.

V gene TRBV4-2 combines with J gene TRBJ1-2; 8 nucleotides line up with TRBD1. The CDR3 length is 16 residues. Germline CDR1 LGHNA, CDR2 YNFKEQ. With 0 bases clipped from V and 8 bases from J, the junction kept 11 bases outside the gene matches. For the CDR3, the DNA is TGTGCCAGCAGCCAAGACCGCACAGGGGGGTTTGGCGGCTACACCTTC. Translating gives CASSQDRTGGFGGYTF.

The chain is built from TRBV6-5 and TRBJ1-5; D uncertain. V lost 3 bases and J 7 bases, leaving 19 bases between the germline ends. The CDR3 sequence is 16 residues long. Germline V gives CDR1 MNHEY, CDR2 SVGAGI. The CDR3 protein is CASSYSRYSSGQPQHF. The CDR3, as DNA: TGTGCCAGCAGTTATAGCAGGTACTCGTCAGGACAGCCCCAGCATTTT.

V usage is TRBV20-1 and J usage is TRBJ2-2; TRBD2 matches at 7 bases. The CDR3 is 14 amino acids. V gave up 4 bases and J gave up 3 bases; unmatched junction bases: 5. Germline V gene lookup returns CDR1 DFQATT and CDR2 SNEGSKA (reference sequence). CDR3 amino acids: CSAKGLPYTGELFF. CDR3 coding DNA: TGCAGTGCTAAGGGACTACCCTACACCGGGGAGCTGTTTTTT.

This clonotype was seen repeatedly, ten times or more. V gene TRBV12-3 or TRBV12-4 combines with J gene TRBJ1-2; D remains ambiguous. V was clipped by 3 bases and J by 7 bases, with 9 bases between them. This CDR3 contains 12 residues. CDR3 coding DNA: TGTGCCAGCAGTTTGGGGAGGCTTGGCTACACCTTC. Protein product: CASSLGRLGYTF.

The count of this clonotype is one. A read error is possible here, since a much larger clone lies one base away. This chain links TRBV2 with TRBJ2-2; 8 bases map to TRBD1. The CDR3 is made up of 15 amino acids. Germline V gene lookup returns CDR1 SNHLY and CDR2 FYNNEI. V was pared by 8 bases and J by 4 bases, with 9 bases of the junction left unmatched. The CDR3 loop reads CASARQGYSTGELFF. CDR3 coding DNA: TGTGCCAGCGCCAGACAGGGGTATAGCACCGGGGAGCTGTTTTTT.

V usage is TRBV5-6 and J usage is TRBJ1-2; D ambiguous. The germline gives CDR1 SGHDT, CDR2 YYEEEE. This CDR3 is 12 amino acids long. Trimming removed 0 bases at V and 6 bases at J, with 6 bases between. The CDR3 loop is CASSLVGDGYTF. The CDR3 DNA is TGTGCCAGCAGCTTGGTCGGGGATGGCTACACCTTC.

In this sample, this clonotype turned up many times. V gene TRBV15 combines with J gene TRBJ2-1, with 7 bases identical to TRBD2. Trimming cost V 1 base and J 2 bases; bases outside gene matches: 2. Germline V lookup: CDR1 LNHNV, CDR2 YYDKDF (reference sequence). The length of the CDR3 is 15 residues. The CDR3 coding sequence is TGTGCCACCAGCAGAGGACGGGAGGCCTACAATGAGCAGTTCTTC. Translated, it gives CATSRGREAYNEQFF.

The sample holds a few counts of this clonotype. Written as DNA, the CDR3 is TGTGCCAGCAGTTACTCGATGGGGGCCTACAATGAGCAGTTCTTC. This encodes CASSYSMGAYNEQFF. The chain joins TRBV6-6 to TRBJ2-1; D is tentatively TRBD1 or TRBD2 (5 bases each). In germline, CDR1 is MNHNY, CDR2 SVGAGI (reference sequence). V was trimmed by 0 bases and J by 2 bases, leaving 8 bases between them. The CDR3 runs to 15 residues.

This clonotype was found many times. The rearrangement links TRBV9 to TRBJ2-1, with 10 bases that match TRBD2. Trimming at V came to 0 bases and at J to 8 bases, leaving 5 bases not matched to a gene. The CDR3 covers 15 residues. CDR1 and CDR2 from the germline V gene are SGDLS and YYNGEE. CDR3 in DNA: TGTGCCAGCAGCGTAGATAGCGGGGGGAACGATGAGCAGTTCTTC. Its translation is CASSVDSGGNDEQFF.

This clonotype has a count of ten or more. CDR3 sequence: CSARGGSYGYTF. CDR3 nucleotide sequence: TGCAGTGCTAGGGGGGGGTCCTATGGCTACACCTTC. The chain is built from TRBV20-1 and TRBJ1-2; TRBD1 is a possible D gene (5 bases). Germline V gene sequence: CDR1 DFQATT, CDR2 SNEGSKA (reference sequence). CDR3 length: 12 amino acids. V lost 3 bases to trimming and J lost 4 bases, with 9 bases between them.

The rearrangement links TRBV3-1 to TRBJ2-2; TRBD2 matches 7 bases. Trimming took 7 bases from V and 0 from J; bases not matched to a gene: 2. Germline CDR1 LGHDT, CDR2 YNNKEL (reference sequence). This CDR3 spans 14 amino acids. For the CDR3, the DNA is TGTGCCAGCAACCGGGGGGCGAACACCGGGGAGCTGTTTTTT. This gives the protein CASNRGANTGELFF.

The gene calls are TRBV2 and TRBJ1-4; D gene ambiguous. CDR3 size: 16 residues. Per the germline V gene, CDR1 is SNHLY and CDR2 is FYNNEI. The V gene lost 7 bases and the J gene lost 7 bases, with 22 bases spanning the gap. Written as DNA, the CDR3 is TGTGCCAGCAAGGTGGAGGTTGGTGGGAAAGGTGAAAAACTGTTTTTT. The encoded protein is CASKVEVGGKGEKLFF. The full variable domain, in which reference TRBV2 and TRBJ1-4 provide the parts outside the CDR3, is EPEVTQTPSHQVTQMGQEVILRCVPISNHLYFYWYRQILGQKVEFLVSFYNNEISEKSEIFDDQFSVERPDGSNFTLKIRSTKLEDSAMYFCASKVEVGGKGEKLFFGSGTQLSVL.

This clonotype is a singleton in its sample. A much larger clone sits a single nucleotide away, making a read error possible. V usage is TRBV2 and J usage is TRBJ1-5; D is unclear. The V gene's germline CDR1 is SNHLY and CDR2 FYNNEI. The CDR3 spans 13 residues. CDR3 region: CVSEGRSNQPQHF. CDR3 sequence (DNA): TGTGTCAGCGAAGGGCGTAGCAATCAGCCCCAGCATTTT.

The CDR3 is CSVTGGANYGYTF. The CDR3 nucleotides read TGCAGCGTTACAGGGGGCGCGAACTATGGCTACACCTTC. The chain has TRBV29-1 and TRBJ1-2; 9 nucleotides align to TRBD1. Germline values: CDR1 SQVTM, CDR2 ANQGSEA. CDR3 length equals 13 residues. V lost 5 bases to trimming and J lost 2 bases; unmatched junction nucleotides: 3.

This clonotype was observed many times. The chain is built from TRBV20-1 and TRBJ2-7; D is perhaps TRBD1 (5 bases). Trimming pared 0 bases from V and 6 bases from J, leaving 9 bases between. The CDR3 extends over 12 amino acids. CDR1 DFQATT and CDR2 SNEGSKA come from the germline V gene (reference sequence). In nucleotides, the CDR3 is TGCAGTGCTAGAGACCAGGGAATCGAGCAGTACTTC. Its translation is CSARDQGIEQYF.

This clonotype was seen only a few times. J is TRBJ2-3 and V is TRBV24-1; D unclear. The CDR3 length is 11 residues. Germline-derived CDR1 and CDR2 are KGHDR and SFDVKD. Deletions cut 7 bases from V and 6 bases from J, with 7 bases between. As DNA, the CDR3 is TGTGCCACCAGCTATCTCGATACGCAGTATTTT. It translates to CATSYLDTQYF.

This clonotype occurred many times. This rearrangement joins TRBV30 to TRBJ2-2, with TRBD1 as a possible D gene (5 bases). V was clipped by 2 bases and J by 2 bases, with 24 bases between them. This CDR3 spans 19 amino acids. Per germline, CDR1 GTSNPN and CDR2 SVGIG (reference sequence). The CDR3 reads CAWSKRPGRAPSNTGELFF. The CDR3 coding sequence is TGTGCCTGGAGTAAACGCCCTGGCAGGGCCCCCTCTAACACCGGGGAGCTGTTTTTT.

This clonotype appeared a few times. The rearrangement uses TRBV20-1 and TRBJ1-2, with TRBD1 matching 7 bases. The ends lost 5 bases at V and 8 bases at J; junction bases unmatched: 11. Germline V CDR1 and CDR2: DFQATT, SNEGSKA (reference sequence). The CDR3 extends over 13 amino acids. CDR3 sequence reads: CSAPGGGVYGYTF. Here the CDR3 DNA reads TGCAGTGCTCCGGGAGGGGGCGTCTACGGCTACACCTTC.

V usage is TRBV11-2 and J usage is TRBJ2-5; 9 bases are shared with TRBD1. This CDR3 is 14 amino acids long. Germline V gene sequence: CDR1 SGHAT, CDR2 FQNNGV. The V segment lost 5 bases and the J segment 3 bases; nucleotides outside the gene matches: 4. In nucleotides, the CDR3 is TGTGCCAGCAGCCGTCGACAGGGGGAAGAGACCCAGTACTTC. Translating it yields CASSRRQGEETQYF. The whole variable domain, remainder taken from reference TRBV11-2 and TRBJ2-5, is EAGVAQSPRYKIIEKRQSVAFWCNPISGHATLYWYQQILGQGPKLLIQFQNNGVVDDSQLPKDRFSAERLKGVDSTLKIQPAKLEDSAVYLCASSRRQGEETQYFGPGTRLLVL.